Each of the 2 T cell receptor beta chains below was sequenced from the same sample in a study of T cell responses to AZD1222 COVID-19 vaccine. Only in-frame clones appear in the TCRdb table, and some are missing; sequencing was by immunoSEQ multiplex PCR. The sample holds under 150,000 clones, around nine tenths seen once. The sample consisted of peripheral blood, taken 28 days after the second AZD1222 dose. Source of these receptors: an adult who received the AZD1222 COVID-19 vaccine.

The V call is TRBV2, the J call TRBJ2-2; 7 nucleotides line up with TRBD1. CDR3 size: 15 residues. Per germline, CDR1 SNHLY and CDR2 FYNNEI. Losses at the gene ends were 5 bases for V and 6 bases for J; bases not matched to a gene: 9. CDR3 region: CASSWPEGAPGELFF. The CDR3 DNA is TGTGCCAGCAGTTGGCCCGAGGGGGCGCCCGGGGAGCTGTTTTTT.

This sequence joins TRBV28 and TRBJ1-2, with D maybe TRBD1 (5 bases). The V gene lost 3 bases and the J gene lost 8 bases, with 13 bases spanning the gap. CDR3 length: 13 amino acids. Germline V gene sequence: CDR1 MDHEN, CDR2 SYDVKM. CDR3: CASSFFGGTGYTF. The DNA for the CDR3 is TGTGCCAGCAGTTTTTTTGGGGGAACGGGCTACACCTTC.